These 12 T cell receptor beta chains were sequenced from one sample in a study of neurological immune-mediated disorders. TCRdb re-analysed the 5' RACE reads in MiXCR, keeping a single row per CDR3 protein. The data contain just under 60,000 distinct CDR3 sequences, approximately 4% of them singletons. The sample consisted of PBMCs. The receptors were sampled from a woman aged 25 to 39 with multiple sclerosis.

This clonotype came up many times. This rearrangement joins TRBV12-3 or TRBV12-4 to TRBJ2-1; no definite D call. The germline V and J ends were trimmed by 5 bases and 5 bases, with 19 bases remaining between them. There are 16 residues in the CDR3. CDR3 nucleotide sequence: TGTGCCAGCAGTCCGCCTGGTGAGGAACCTAACAATGAGCAGTTCTTC. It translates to CASSPPGEEPNNEQFF.

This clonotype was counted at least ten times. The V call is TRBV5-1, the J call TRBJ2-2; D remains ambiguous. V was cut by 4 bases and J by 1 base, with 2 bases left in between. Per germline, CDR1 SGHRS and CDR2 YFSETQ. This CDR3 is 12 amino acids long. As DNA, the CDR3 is TGCGCCAGCAGCCAGAACACCGGGGAGCTGTTTTTT. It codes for CASSQNTGELFF.

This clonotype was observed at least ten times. The CDR3 region is CASSLIPSGGPNQWETQYF. In DNA form, the CDR3 reads TGTGCCAGCAGCCTTATACCTAGCGGGGGGCCTAATCAGTGGGAGACCCAGTACTTC. The chain couples TRBV7-6 to TRBJ2-5, with 11 nucleotides matching TRBD2. The trim removed 5 bases at V and 5 bases at J, leaving 19 bases unmatched. CDR1 is SGHVS and CDR2 is FNYEAQ in the germline V gene. The CDR3 sequence is 19 residues long.

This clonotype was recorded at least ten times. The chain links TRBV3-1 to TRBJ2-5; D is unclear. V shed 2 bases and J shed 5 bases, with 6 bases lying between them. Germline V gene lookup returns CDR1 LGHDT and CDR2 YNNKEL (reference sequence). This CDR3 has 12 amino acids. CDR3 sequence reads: CASSQRRETQYF. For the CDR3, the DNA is TGTGCCAGCAGCCAACGCCGGGAGACCCAGTACTTC.

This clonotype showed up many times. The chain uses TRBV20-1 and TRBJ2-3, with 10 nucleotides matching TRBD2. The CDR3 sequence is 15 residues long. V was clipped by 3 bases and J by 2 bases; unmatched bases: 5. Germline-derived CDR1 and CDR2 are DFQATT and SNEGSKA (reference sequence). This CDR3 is CSASPLAGNTDTQYF. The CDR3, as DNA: TGCAGTGCTAGTCCACTAGCGGGAAACACAGATACGCAGTATTTT.

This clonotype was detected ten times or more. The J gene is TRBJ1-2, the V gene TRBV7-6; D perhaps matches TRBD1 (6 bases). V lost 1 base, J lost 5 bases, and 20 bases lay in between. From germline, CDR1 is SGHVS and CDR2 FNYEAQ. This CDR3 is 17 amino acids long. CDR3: CASSLDGPGGAPYGYTF. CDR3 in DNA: TGTGCCAGCAGCTTAGACGGCCCGGGGGGGGCGCCGTATGGCTACACCTTC.

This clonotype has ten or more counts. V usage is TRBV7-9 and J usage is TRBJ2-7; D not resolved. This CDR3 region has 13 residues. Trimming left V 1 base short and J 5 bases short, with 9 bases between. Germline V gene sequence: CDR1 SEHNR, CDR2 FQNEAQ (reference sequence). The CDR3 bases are TGTGCCAGCAGCTTAGACCCCCTCAACGAGCAGTACTTC. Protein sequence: CASSLDPLNEQYF.

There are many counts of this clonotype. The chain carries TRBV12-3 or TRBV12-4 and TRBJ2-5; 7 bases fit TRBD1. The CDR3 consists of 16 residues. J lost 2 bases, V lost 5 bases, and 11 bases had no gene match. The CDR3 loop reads CASSQQTGPFQETQYF. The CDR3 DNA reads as TGTGCCAGCAGTCAACAGACAGGGCCTTTTCAAGAGACCCAGTACTTC.

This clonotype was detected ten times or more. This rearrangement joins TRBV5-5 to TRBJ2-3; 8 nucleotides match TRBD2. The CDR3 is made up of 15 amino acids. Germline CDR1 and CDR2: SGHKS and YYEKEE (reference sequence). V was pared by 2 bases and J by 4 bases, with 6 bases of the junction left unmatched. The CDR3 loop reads CASSFSGLEADTQYF. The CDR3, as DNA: TGTGCCAGCAGCTTTTCGGGACTAGAGGCAGATACGCAGTATTTT.

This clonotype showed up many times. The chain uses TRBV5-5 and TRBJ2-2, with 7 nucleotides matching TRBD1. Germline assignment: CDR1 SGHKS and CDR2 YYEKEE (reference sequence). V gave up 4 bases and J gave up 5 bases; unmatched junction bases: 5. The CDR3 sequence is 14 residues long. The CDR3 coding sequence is TGTGCCAGCAGCCCAGGGGGAGATACCGGGGAGCTGTTTTTT. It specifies CASSPGGDTGELFF.

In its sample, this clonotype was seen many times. CDR3 protein: CASSLGGQPYTGELFF. The DNA of the CDR3 is TGCGCCAGCAGCTTGGGGGGACAGCCCTACACCGGGGAGCTGTTTTTT. The chain has TRBV5-1 and TRBJ2-2, with 7 bases identical to TRBD1. The CDR3 is 16 residues long. V gave up 0 bases and J gave up 3 bases; unmatched junction bases: 5. Germline V CDR1 and CDR2: SGHRS, YFSETQ.

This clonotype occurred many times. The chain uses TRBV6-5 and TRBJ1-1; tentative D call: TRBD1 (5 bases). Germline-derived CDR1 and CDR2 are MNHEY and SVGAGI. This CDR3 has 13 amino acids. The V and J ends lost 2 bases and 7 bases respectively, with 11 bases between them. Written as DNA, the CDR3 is TGTGCCAGCAGTTACCGGACAACGAGTGAAGCTTTCTTT. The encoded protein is CASSYRTTSEAFF.